The entry that follows covers one T cell receptor beta chain sequence. Antigen unknown. This sample stems from a study of memory CD4+ T cells and cytomegalovirus serostatus. The sort gate was single viable CD3+CD4+CD8-CD45RO+ cells for memory CD4+ T cells. Serum IgG to CMV pp150, pp28, p38 and p52 defined serostatus. Original methodology: Out-of-frame sequences were removed, leaving some 2 million distinct TCRbeta sequences. The protocol was immunoSEQ multiplex PCR, while the TCRdb copy is restricted to in-frame clones and leaves out a portion. The V and J calls and clone size are taken from that table; D and trimming were inferred from the DNA. The sample carries 45,000 to 70,000 clones, under 90% recorded once. V was cut by 4 bases and J by 5 bases, with 5 bases left in between. The germline gives CDR1 SGHVS, CDR2 FQNEAQ. The CDR3 runs to 12 residues. Study-level results: Repertoires predicted CMV serostatus with median bootstrapped AUC of around 0.95. CD4+ memory repertoires contained about two fifths of the 164 reported CMV TCRbeta sequences.

V usage is TRBV7-8 and J usage is TRBJ2-2; D unresolved. Specimen: memory CD4+ T cells from blood. The sequence was collected from an adult in good health and CMV-seronegative. Some clones in this sample may be carry-over from other donors' samples. CDR3 bases: TGTGCCAGCAGCTCCCAAACCGGGGAGCTGTTTTTT. It encodes CASSSQTGELFF.